This T cell receptor (beta chain) originates from a study of blood T cell repertoires in COVID-19. Study-level information: The analysed material was cDNA or gDNA that came from T cells, B-cell-depleted T cells, or PBMCs.

V lost 3 bases and J 4 bases, leaving 16 bases between the germline ends. The CDR3 loop spans 16 amino acids. CDR1 and CDR2 (germline): DFQATT, SNEGSKA (reference sequence). Enrolled during active infection, Seattle patients were then followed longitudinally. Study processing details: Amplification with reference gene primers provided the estimates of nucleated cell counts. The table came from immunoSEQ multiplex PCR; TCRdb's copy has only in-frame clones and leaves some out. V and J calls and clone size are copied from that table; D and trimming were computed from the DNA. The table has around 260,000 clones, 70% to 85% seen once; the top ten hold roughly 0.87%.

This receptor was taken from a human donor with COVID-19, enrolled during active disease. The donor label of this sample is uncertain. The V gene is TRBV20-1, the J gene TRBJ1-6, with D tentatively TRBD1 (5 bases). Sample: peripheral blood. The CDR3: CSASSGEIGYNSPLHF. CDR3 DNA: TGCAGTGCTAGTTCGGGGGAGATTGGTTATAATTCACCCCTCCACTTT.